What follows are 13 T cell receptor beta chains derived from one specimen sequenced in a study of T cells in Graves' hyperthyroidism and ophthalmopathy (dated by TCRdb to about 2019). The method behind the library was multiplex PCR. Sequencing instrument: Illumina HiSeq 2000. TCR beta CDR3 regions were amplified from RNA transcripts. For the first round of RT-PCR on the TCR CDR3, the HTBI primer set was used together with the Qiagen OneStep RT-PCR kit. The public reads were run again by TCRdb, first through fastp at Q25 and then through MiXCR, and only productive beta chains were kept. Here each entry gathers all rows of one CDR3 protein and keeps the most common genes and DNA. The sample table shows 75,000 to 100,000 distinct CDR3 sequences, and 51% are seen once. The ten biggest clones cover about 25% of the sample. The sample consisted of blood. All receptors come from a woman between 40 and 50 years old with Graves' hyperthyroidism.

The count of this clonotype is one. The J gene is TRBJ2-2, the V gene TRBV15, with D tentatively TRBD2 (6 bases). The CDR3 covers 16 residues. Germline assignment: CDR1 LNHNV and CDR2 YYDKDF (reference sequence). Between the trimmed V and J ends, which lost 3 bases and 2 bases, there was a span of 13 bases. This chain's CDR3 is CATSSGGRYNTGELFF. CDR3 coding DNA: TGTGCCACCAGCAGTGGAGGGCGATACAACACCGGGGAGCTGTTTTTT.

V is TRBV7-8 and J is TRBJ1-2; no clear D gene. This CDR3 is built from 14 residues. V gave up 5 bases and J gave up 4 bases, with 14 bases separating them. The germline V gene encodes CDR1 SGHVS and CDR2 FQNEAQ. In DNA, the CDR3 is TGTGCCAGCAGCCTCACGACCCCGGGCTATGGCTACACCTTC. Its translation is CASSLTTPGYGYTF.

V gene TRBV7-8 combines with J gene TRBJ2-7, with D perhaps matching TRBD2 (6 bases). Germline V gene lookup returns CDR1 SGHVS and CDR2 FQNEAQ. V was pared by 5 bases and J by 2 bases, with 13 bases between. The length of the CDR3 is 14 residues. The CDR3 reads CASSTGPGAYEQYF. The DNA of the CDR3 is TGTGCCAGCAGCACCGGTCCGGGGGCCTACGAGCAGTACTTC.

To note about this clonotype: Compared with germline, one end of the junction differs, possibly owing to a read error. The J gene is TRBJ1-2, the V gene TRBV7-9; TRBD1 might be the D (6 bases). This CDR3 is 15 amino acids long. Germline V gives CDR1 SEHNR, CDR2 FQNEAQ (reference sequence). CDR3 sequence: CASSYDLAGGVGYTF. For the CDR3, the DNA is TGCGCCAGCAGCTACGACCTAGCGGGGGGCGTCGGCTACACCTTC. The full variable domain, in which reference TRBV7-9 and TRBJ1-2 provide the parts outside the CDR3, is DTGVSQNPRHKITKRGQNVTFRCDPISEHNRLYWYRQTLGQGPEFLTYFQNEAQLEKSRLLSDRFSAERPKGSFSTLEIQRTEQGDSAMYLCASSYDLAGGVGYTFGSGTRLTVV.

The chain combines TRBV6-6 with TRBJ1-1; TRBD1 aligns across 7 bases. Germline loops: CDR1 MNHNY, CDR2 SVGAGI (reference sequence). The CDR3 has 14 amino acids. V gave up 5 bases and J gave up 5 bases; unmatched junction bases: 8. CDR3 bases: TGTGCCAGCAGTATGCTACAGGGGTGGACTGAAGCTTTCTTT. Translation: CASSMLQGWTEAFF.

The chain joins TRBV29-1 to TRBJ2-2; a possible D gene is TRBD2 (6 bases). Trimming took 0 bases from V and 1 from J, leaving 15 bases between them. Germline lookup yields CDR1 SQVTM and CDR2 ANQGSEA. The length of the CDR3 is 17 residues. As DNA, the CDR3 is TGCAGCGTTGAAGAGGGTGGCGGGACTGGGAACACCGGGGAGCTGTTTTTT. Residues: CSVEEGGGTGNTGELFF.

This clonotype has at least ten counts. The rearrangement uses TRBV7-2 and TRBJ1-1; the D gene is possibly TRBD1 (6 bases). The CDR3 contains 14 residues. With 4 bases removed from V and 5 bases from J, the gap between germline ends came to 14 bases. Germline lookup yields CDR1 SGHTA and CDR2 FQGNSA. The CDR3 DNA reads TGTGCCAGCAGCTCCTACGGACAGTGGACTGAAGCTTTCTTT. Its translation is CASSSYGQWTEAFF.

The J gene is TRBJ2-2, the V gene TRBV7-2, with TRBD2 identical over 9 bases. V dropped 5 bases and J dropped 2; count of bases not matched to a gene: 12. CDR1 SGHTA and CDR2 FQGNSA come from the germline V gene. CDR3 length: 18 amino acids. CDR3 nucleotides: TGTGCCAGCAGCCCCCCAACGCGACTAGCGGAAAACACCGGGGAGCTGTTTTTT. Protein product: CASSPPTRLAENTGELFF.

The chain is built from TRBV7-9 and TRBJ1-1, with D hard to call. CDR1 SEHNR and CDR2 FQNEAQ come from the germline V gene (reference sequence). This CDR3 is built from 13 residues. The germline V and J ends were trimmed by 5 bases and 3 bases, with 10 bases remaining between them. The CDR3 DNA follows: TGTGCCAGCAGCCCCCAGGTAGACACTGAAGCTTTCTTT. Translation gives CASSPQVDTEAFF. The entire variable domain, with the rest obtained from reference TRBV7-9 and TRBJ1-1, is as follows: DTGVSQNPRHKITKRGQNVTFRCDPISEHNRLYWYRQTLGQGPEFLTYFQNEAQLEKSRLLSDRFSAERPKGSFSTLEIQRTEQGDSAMYLCASSPQVDTEAFFGQGTRLTVV.

The V call is TRBV6-2 or TRBV6-3, the J call TRBJ2-2, with 13 nucleotides matching TRBD2. The germline V gene encodes CDR1 MNHEY and CDR2 SVGEGT. This CDR3 has 16 residues. The J segment lost 7 bases and the V segment lost 7 bases, leaving 9 bases of the junction unmatched. The CDR3 DNA reads as TGTGCCAGCACCGGACTAGCGGGAGCAGGGGGCGGGGAGCTGTTTTTT. This translates into CASTGLAGAGGGELFF.

This clonotype was seen just once. V is TRBV28 and J is TRBJ2-3; TRBD1 matches 9 bases. Germline trimming cut 5 bases from V and 3 bases from J; bases unmatched to any gene: 3. CDR1 and CDR2 from the germline V gene are MDHEN and SYDVKM. CDR3 size: 14 residues. The CDR3 region is CASSRTGETDTQYF. In nucleotides, the CDR3 is TGTGCCAGCAGTCGGACAGGGGAGACAGATACGCAGTATTTT. The variable domain in full, completed from reference TRBV28 and TRBJ2-3, reads DVKVTQSSRYLVKRTGEKVFLECVQDMDHENMFWYRQDPGLGLRLIYFSYDVKMKEKGDIPEGYSVSREKKERFSLILESASTNQTSMYLCASSRTGETDTQYFGPGTRLTVL.

This chain links TRBV11-2 with TRBJ1-1, with D unclear. The germline V gene has CDR1 SGHAT and CDR2 FQNNGV. With 1 base removed from V and 6 bases from J, the gap between germline ends came to 15 bases. CDR3 length equals 15 residues. As DNA, the CDR3 is TGTGCCAGCAGCTTAGTATCCCGGGCCCCAGCTGAAGCTTTCTTT. This gives the protein CASSLVSRAPAEAFF.

The DNA for the CDR3 is TGTGCCAGCAGCTTTGCTAGCGGGAGGGTCTACGAGCAGTACTTC. Protein: CASSFASGRVYEQYF. The chain carries TRBV7-9 and TRBJ2-7, with 12 bases fitting TRBD2. V shed 3 bases, J shed 3 bases, and the junction held 3 bases outside the gene matches. Per the germline V gene, CDR1 is SEHNR and CDR2 is FQNEAQ (reference sequence). The CDR3 totals 15 residues. Complete variable domain (other parts from reference TRBV7-9 and TRBJ2-7): DTGVSQNPRHKITKRGQNVTFRCDPISEHNRLYWYRQTLGQGPEFLTYFQNEAQLEKSRLLSDRFSAERPKGSFSTLEIQRTEQGDSAMYLCASSFASGRVYEQYFGPGTRLTVT.